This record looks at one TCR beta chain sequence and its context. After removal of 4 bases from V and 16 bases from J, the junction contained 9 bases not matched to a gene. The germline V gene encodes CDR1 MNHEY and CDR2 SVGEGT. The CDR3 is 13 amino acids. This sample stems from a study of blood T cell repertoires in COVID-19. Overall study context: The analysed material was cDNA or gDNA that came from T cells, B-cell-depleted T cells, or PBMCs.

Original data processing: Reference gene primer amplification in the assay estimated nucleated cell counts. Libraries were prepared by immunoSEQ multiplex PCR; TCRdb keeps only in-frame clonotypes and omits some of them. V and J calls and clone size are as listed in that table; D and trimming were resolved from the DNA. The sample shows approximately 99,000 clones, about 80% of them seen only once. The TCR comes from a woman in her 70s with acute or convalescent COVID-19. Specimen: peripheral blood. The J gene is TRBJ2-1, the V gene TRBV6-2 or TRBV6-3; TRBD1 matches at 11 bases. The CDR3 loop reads CASSSRGQGEEFF. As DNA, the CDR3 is TGTGCCAGCAGTTCCCGGGGACAGGGGGAAGAATTCTTC.